The source of this TCR beta chain is a study of blood T cell repertoires in COVID-19 (dated by TCRdb to the early 2020s). A note on the overall study: Samples from collaborators originated in the United States, Italy and Spain and spanned both the acute and convalescent phases of COVID-19. The prospective study material was composed of cDNA or gDNA derived from T cells, B-cell-depleted T cells, or PBMCs. The dataset comprised deeply sampled blood TCRbeta repertoires from subjects exposed to, actively infected with, or recovered from COVID-19. The repertoires were released in a freely available public database intended as a resource for research on the immune response to SARS-CoV-2. The samples were drawn from two sources: the first 160 participants of the ongoing ImmuneRACE study, and fewer than 1,500 subjects contributed by 6 global collaborators. A de-identified subject ID, COVID-19 status, age in years and sex were almost always included in the sample metadata. HLA class I and class II types, where available, came from metadata supplied by the sample provider rather than from assay-based typing.

Whole blood was collected in K2EDTA tubes by collaborating institutions according to the institutions' own protocols. For TCRbeta analysis, collaborator samples were shipped as frozen whole blood, as isolated PBMCs, or as DNA extracted from either sample type. Ends trimmed: V by 5 bases, J by 4 bases; bases unmatched to a gene: 12. Taken from the germline V gene (reference sequence), the CDR1 and CDR2 loops are SEHNR and FQNEAQ. From the cysteine up to the phenylalanine, the CDR3 has a length of 17 residues. Of all the DNA, just the CDR3 is kept, 51 bases in frame from base 1. A note on this clone: Its antigen target is currently unknown. No base quality values were provided; no much bigger clone lies one nucleotide off.

General study outcomes and caveats: The amount of clinical and demographic metadata varied by source and participant and was provided uncurated.

TCRbeta CDR3 regions were amplified from genomic DNA using the immunoSEQ Assay, a bias-controlled multiplex PCR. Per the original workflow: Within the assay, amplification of reference gene primers was used to estimate how many nucleated cells each sample contained. To quantify the absolute abundance of each unique TCRbeta CDR3 rearrangement, sequence reads were collapsed and filtered. For each sample, productive Simpson clonality was calculated by taking the square root of Simpson's diversity index across productive rearrangements. Drawn from immuneACCESS, this table holds only the in-frame rearrangements with V and J called that TCRdb kept. Clones are partly lost; checked studies trace under half to an unresolved V gene and leave the rest unexplained. That table supplies the V and J calls and clone size; D and trimming were determined from the DNA. Counted in this sample were about 160,000 clones; approximately 95% of them appeared once. About 4.5% of the sample is taken by the ten largest.

Sequenced input: peripheral blood. This receptor chain uses TRBV7-9 and TRBJ1-3; TRBD1 fits 9 bases in the junction. This receptor was obtained from a woman aged 50 to 65 with acute or convalescent COVID-19. The encoded CDR3 is CASSQRPGQGTGNTIYF. Here is the DNA: TGTGCCAGCAGCCAGCGCCCGGGACAGGGTACGGGAAACACCATATATTTT.